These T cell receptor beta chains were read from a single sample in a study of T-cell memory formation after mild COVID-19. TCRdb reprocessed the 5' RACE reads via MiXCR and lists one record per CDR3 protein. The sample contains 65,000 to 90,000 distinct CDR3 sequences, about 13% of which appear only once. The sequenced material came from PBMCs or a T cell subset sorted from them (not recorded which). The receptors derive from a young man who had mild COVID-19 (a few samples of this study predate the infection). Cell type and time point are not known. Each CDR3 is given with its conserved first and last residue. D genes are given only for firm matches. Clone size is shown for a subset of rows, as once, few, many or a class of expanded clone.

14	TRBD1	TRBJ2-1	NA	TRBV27	CASSPGQGPGEQFF	TGTGCCAGCAGTCCGGGACAGGGGCCGGGTGAGCAGTTCTTC
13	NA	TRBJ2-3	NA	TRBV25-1	CASSAGRTDTQYF	TGTGCCAGCAGTGCAGGACGCACAGATACGCAGTATTTT
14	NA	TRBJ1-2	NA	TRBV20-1	CSARVVGKGYGYTF	TGCAGTGCTAGGGTGGTGGGTAAGGGCTATGGCTACACCTTC
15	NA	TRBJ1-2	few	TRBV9	CASSVGAELGYGYTF	TGTGCCAGCAGCGTAGGGGCAGAGCTGGGCTATGGCTACACCTTC
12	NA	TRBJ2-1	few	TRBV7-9	CASTLLAFNLFF	TGTGCCAGCACCCTACTAGCATTCAATTTGTTCTTC
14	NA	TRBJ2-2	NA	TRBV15	CATSVGGPTGELFF	TGTGCCACCAGCGTAGGCGGGCCGACCGGGGAGCTGTTTTTT
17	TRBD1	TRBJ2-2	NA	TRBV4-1	CASSQDFTGGWTGELFF	TGCGCCAGCAGCCAAGATTTCACAGGGGGCTGGACCGGGGAGCTGTTTTTT
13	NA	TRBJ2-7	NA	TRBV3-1	CASSWTDSYEQYF	TGTGCCAGCAGCTGGACGGACTCCTACGAGCAGTACTTC
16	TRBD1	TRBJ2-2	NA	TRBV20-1	CSAYHLPGQGTGELFF	TGCAGTGCTTACCACCTACCGGGACAGGGAACCGGGGAGCTGTTTTTT
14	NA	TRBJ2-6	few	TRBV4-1	CASSPFSGANVLTF	TGCGCCAGCAGCCCGTTCTCTGGGGCCAACGTCCTGACTTTC
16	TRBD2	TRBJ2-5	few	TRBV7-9	CASSLGQRGPQETQYF	TGTGCCAGCAGCTTAGGTCAGCGGGGCCCTCAAGAGACCCAGTACTTC
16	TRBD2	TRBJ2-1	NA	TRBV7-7	CASSLAGGGEYNEQFF	TGTGCTAGCAGCTTAGCGGGCGGGGGGGAGTACAATGAGCAGTTCTTC
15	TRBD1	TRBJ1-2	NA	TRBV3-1	CASSQTGTGLYGYTF	TGTGCCAGCAGCCAAACCGGGACAGGGCTCTATGGCTACACCTTC
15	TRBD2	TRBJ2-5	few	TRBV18	CASSRTSGGAETQYF	TGTGCCAGCTCACGGACTAGCGGGGGAGCAGAGACCCAGTACTTC
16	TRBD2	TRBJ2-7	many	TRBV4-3	CASSQELGGVSYEQYF	TGCGCCAGCAGCCAAGAATTGGGGGGGGTGTCCTACGAGCAGTACTTC
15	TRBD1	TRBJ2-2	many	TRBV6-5	CASSYRDRGRGELFF	TGTGCCAGCAGTTATCGGGACAGGGGTCGCGGGGAGCTGTTTTTT
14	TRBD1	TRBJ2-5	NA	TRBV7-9	CASSSGTGVETQYF	TGTGCCAGCAGCTCTGGGACAGGGGTGGAGACCCAGTACTTC
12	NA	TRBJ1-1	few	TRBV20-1	CSARQHHTEAFF	TGCAGTGCTAGACAACACCACACTGAAGCTTTCTTT
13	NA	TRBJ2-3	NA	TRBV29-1	CSVVRRATDTQYF	TGCAGCGTTGTCCGCAGGGCCACAGATACGCAGTATTTT
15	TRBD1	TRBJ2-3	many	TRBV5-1	CASSPRTGGTDTQYF	TGCGCCAGCAGCCCAAGGACAGGCGGCACAGATACGCAGTATTTT
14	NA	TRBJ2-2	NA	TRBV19	CASNPAGNTGELFF	TGTGCCAGTAATCCAGCGGGGAACACCGGGGAGCTGTTTTTT
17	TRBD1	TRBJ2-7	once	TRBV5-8	CASSHLLRQGDTSEQYF	TGTGCCAGCAGCCACCTCCTCCGACAGGGGGATACCTCCGAGCAGTACTTC
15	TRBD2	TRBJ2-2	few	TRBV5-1	CASGRAAQNTGELFF	TGCGCCAGCGGGAGGGCGGCCCAGAACACCGGGGAGCTGTTTTTT
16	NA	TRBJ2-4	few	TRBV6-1	CASSEAFTGAKNIQYF	TGTGCCAGCAGTGAAGCCTTTACTGGGGCTAAAAACATTCAGTACTTC
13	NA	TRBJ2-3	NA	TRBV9	CASSGPNSDTQYF	TGTGCCAGCAGCGGCCCAAATTCAGATACGCAGTATTTT
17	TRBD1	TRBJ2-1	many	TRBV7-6	CASSRETGGATYNEQFF	TGTGCCAGCAGCAGAGAAACAGGGGGCGCAACCTACAATGAGCAGTTCTTC
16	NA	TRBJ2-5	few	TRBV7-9	CASSLAGRGDEETQYF	TGTGCCAGCAGCCTCGCGGGTAGAGGTGACGAAGAGACCCAGTACTTC
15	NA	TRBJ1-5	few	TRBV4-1	CASSQASGYNQPQHF	TGCGCCAGCAGCCAAGCCTCAGGGTACAATCAGCCCCAGCATTTT
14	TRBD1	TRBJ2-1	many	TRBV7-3	CASSPGTGYNEQFF	TGTGCCAGCAGCCCCGGGACAGGGTACAATGAGCAGTTCTTC
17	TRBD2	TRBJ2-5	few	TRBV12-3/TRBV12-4	CASNPGLAGGPIETQYF	TGTGCCAGCAACCCGGGACTAGCGGGGGGGCCGATAGAGACCCAGTACTTC
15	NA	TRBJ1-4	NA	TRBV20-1	CSAGREGETNEKLFF	TGCAGTGCCGGCCGGGAGGGGGAGACTAATGAAAAACTGTTTTTT
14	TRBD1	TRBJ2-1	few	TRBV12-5	CASAHTGAYNEQFF	TGTGCTAGTGCTCACACAGGGGCCTACAATGAGCAGTTCTTC
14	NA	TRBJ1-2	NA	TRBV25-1	CASSARGLHYGYTF	TGTGCCAGCAGTGCCAGGGGTTTGCACTATGGCTACACCTTC
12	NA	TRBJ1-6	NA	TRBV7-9	CASSRPGSTLHF	TGTGCCAGCAGCCGCCCCGGATCGACCCTCCACTTT
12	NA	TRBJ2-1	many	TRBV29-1	CSVAFSYNEQFF	TGCAGCGTGGCATTCTCCTACAATGAGCAGTTCTTC
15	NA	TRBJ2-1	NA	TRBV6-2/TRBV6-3	CASSPHVGVYNEQFF	TGTGCCAGCAGTCCCCATGTTGGGGTTTACAATGAGCAGTTCTTC
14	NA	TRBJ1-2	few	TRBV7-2	CASSLARGIYGYTF	TGTGCCAGCAGCTTAGCCAGGGGAATCTATGGCTACACCTTC
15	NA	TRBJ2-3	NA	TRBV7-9	CASSSEGVLADTQYF	TGTGCCAGCAGTTCCGAAGGGGTCTTAGCGGATACGCAGTATTTT
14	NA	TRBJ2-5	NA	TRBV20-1	CSAPRDSFKETQYF	TGCAGTGCACCCCGCGACAGTTTCAAGGAGACCCAGTACTTC
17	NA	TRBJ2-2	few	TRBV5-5	CASSLFDGGPATGELFF	TGTGCCAGCAGCCTCTTCGATGGGGGGCCCGCCACCGGGGAGCTGTTTTTT
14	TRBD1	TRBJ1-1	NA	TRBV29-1	CSVRGQDMNTEAFF	TGCAGCGTGCGGGGACAGGACATGAACACTGAAGCTTTCTTT
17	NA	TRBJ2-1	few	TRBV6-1	CASSERARTGLNNEQFF	TGTGCCAGCAGTGAGAGAGCCCGGACAGGACTAAACAATGAGCAGTTCTTC
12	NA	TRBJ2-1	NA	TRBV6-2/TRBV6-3	CASSPTYNEQFF	TGTGCCAGCAGCCCGACTTATAATGAGCAGTTCTTC
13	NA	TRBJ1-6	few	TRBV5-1	CASRVKNNSPLHF	TGCGCCAGCAGGGTGAAAAATAATTCACCCCTCCACTTT
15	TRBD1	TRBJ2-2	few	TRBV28	CASSLVDRDVGELFF	TGTGCCAGCAGTTTGGTGGACAGGGATGTCGGGGAGCTGTTTTTT
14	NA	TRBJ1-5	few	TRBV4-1	CASSQERGIQPQHF	TGCGCCAGCAGCCAAGAGCGGGGCATCCAGCCCCAGCATTTT
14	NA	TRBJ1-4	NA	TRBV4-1	CASSPASEGEKLFF	TGCGCCAGCAGCCCCGCCAGCGAGGGTGAAAAACTGTTTTTT
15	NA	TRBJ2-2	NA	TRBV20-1	CSARDSPGNTGELFF	TGCAGTGCTAGAGATTCGCCAGGGAACACCGGGGAGCTGTTTTTT
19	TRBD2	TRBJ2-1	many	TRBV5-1	CASRILAGGPERPDSEQFF	TGCGCCAGCAGAATACTAGCGGGGGGGCCCGAACGACCGGACAGTGAGCAGTTCTTC
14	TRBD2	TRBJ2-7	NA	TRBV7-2	CASGTNLGGGEQYF	TGTGCCAGCGGGACTAACCTCGGAGGCGGAGAGCAGTACTTC
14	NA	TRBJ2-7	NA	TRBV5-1	CASSPVGRSYEQYF	TGCGCCAGCAGCCCGGTGGGAAGATCCTACGAGCAGTACTTC
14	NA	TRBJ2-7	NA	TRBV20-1	CSARFLDKAYEQYF	TGCAGTGCTAGATTCCTAGATAAAGCCTACGAGCAGTACTTC
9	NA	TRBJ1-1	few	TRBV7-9	CASSPPLFF	TGTGCCAGCAGCCCCCCCCTTTTCTTT
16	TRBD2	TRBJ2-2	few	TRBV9	CASSALAGEATGELFF	TGTGCCAGCAGCGCCCTAGCGGGGGAGGCCACCGGGGAGCTGTTTTTT
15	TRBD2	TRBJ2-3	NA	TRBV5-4	CASSWGLADTDTQYF	TGTGCCAGCAGCTGGGGACTAGCGGACACAGATACGCAGTATTTT
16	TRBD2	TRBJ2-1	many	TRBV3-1	CASSQESRGGDDEQFF	TGTGCCAGCAGCCAAGAATCACGGGGGGGTGACGATGAGCAGTTCTTC
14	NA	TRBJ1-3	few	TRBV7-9	CASSLSSSGNTIYF	TGTGCCAGCAGCTTGAGCTCCTCTGGAAACACCATATATTTT
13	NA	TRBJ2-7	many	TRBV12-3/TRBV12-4	CASSLGTSYEQYF	TGTGCCAGCAGTTTGGGCACTTCCTACGAGCAGTACTTC
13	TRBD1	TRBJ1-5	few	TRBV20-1	CSALGQGLQPQHF	TGCAGTGCCCTAGGACAGGGCCTTCAGCCCCAGCATTTT